This T cell receptor (beta chain) was captured in a study of cytomegalovirus exposure and HLA in healthy donors. Regarding the study as a whole: In vitro, a few CMV-associated chains proved specific for CMV antigens.

Points on this clone: Its antigen remains unidentified.

CDR3 size: 14 residues. Germline-derived CDR1 and CDR2 are MRHNA and SNTAGT. The V end lost 3 bases, the J end lost 10 bases, and 16 bases lay between the germline ends. The study ran its PCR with 60 Vbeta and 13 Jbeta primers. The method was immunoSEQ multiplex PCR; TCRdb's version includes in-frame clones alone and lacks a portion of them. The sample lists 150,000 to 200,000 clones, roughly 84% occurring once. The gene calls are TRBV6-4 and TRBJ2-1; TRBD2 might be the D (5 bases). Sequenced: PBMCs. The receptor was isolated from a boy between 10 and 17 years old in good health and CMV-seronegative. Here the CDR3 reads CASSEASKSSEQFF. The DNA of the CDR3 is TGTGCCAGCAGTGAGGCTAGCAAAAGTAGCGAGCAGTTCTTC.